This entry is about one TCR beta chain. Its antigen is still unknown. This sample was taken from a study of shared clonotypes between healthy human individuals. The authors ran the assay at deep level. Sequenced by immunoSEQ multiplex PCR; TCRdb stores in-frame clones only, minus some. The sample lists about 2.4 million clones, more than 85% occurring once. Looked up from germline, CDR1 is WNHNN and CDR2 is SYGVQD (reference sequence). The length of the CDR3 is 19 residues. The ends were cut back, 6 bases at V and 2 bases at J, with 26 bases in the middle. Broader study findings: Generation probabilities of non-shared clonotypes were lower (relative to those shared by all four donors).

J is TRBJ1-5 and V is TRBV10-1; weak D call: TRBD1 (5 bases). Material for sequencing was naive CD4+ T cells from PBMCs. The subset is: CD45RA+ positively selected. This TCR came from a man between 18 and 29 years old in good health. Some clones in this sample may be carry-over from other donors' samples. This CDR3 reads CASSRSGIGVSSGNQPQHF. DNA of the CDR3: TGCGCCAGCAGCCGTTCAGGGATAGGGGTATCGAGCGGCAATCAGCCCCAGCATTTT.